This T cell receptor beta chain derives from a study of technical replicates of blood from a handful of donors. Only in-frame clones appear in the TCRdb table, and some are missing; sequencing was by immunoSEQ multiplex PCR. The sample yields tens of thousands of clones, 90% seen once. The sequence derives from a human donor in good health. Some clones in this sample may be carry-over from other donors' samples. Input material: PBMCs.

CDR3 in amino acids: CASRDRENTEAFF. CDR3 in DNA: TGCGCCAGCAGGGACAGGGAGAACACTGAAGCTTTCTTT. The rearrangement joins TRBV10-2 to TRBJ1-1; 8 nucleotides agree with TRBD1. The ends lost 6 bases at V and 1 base at J; junction bases unmatched: 1. The germline V gene encodes CDR1 WSHSY and CDR2 SAAADI. The CDR3 totals 13 residues.